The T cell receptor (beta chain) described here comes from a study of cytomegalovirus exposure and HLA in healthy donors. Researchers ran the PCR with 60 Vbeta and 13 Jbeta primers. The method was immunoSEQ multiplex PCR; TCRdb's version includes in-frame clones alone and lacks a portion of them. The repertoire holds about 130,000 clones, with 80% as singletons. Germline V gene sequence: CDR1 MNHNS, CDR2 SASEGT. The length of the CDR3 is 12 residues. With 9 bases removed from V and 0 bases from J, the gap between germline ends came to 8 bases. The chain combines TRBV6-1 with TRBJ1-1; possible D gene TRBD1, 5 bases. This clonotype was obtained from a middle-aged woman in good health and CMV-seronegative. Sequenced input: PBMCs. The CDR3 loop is CASGGMNTEAFF. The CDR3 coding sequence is TGTGCCAGTGGGGGGATGAACACTGAAGCTTTCTTT.